These T cell receptor beta chains were read from a single sample in a study of beta chain features in type 1 diabetes. Assay used: immunoSEQ multiplex PCR; TCRdb lists only in-frame clones, some missing. The sample has roughly 350,000 clones, around 10% seen once. Sample: central memory CD4+ T cells from blood. The receptor set was obtained from a man aged 30 to 45 with type 1 diabetes. Both conserved end residues are part of each CDR3. The D gene is left open where the match is weak. Only part of the rows carry a size: once, few, many, or a class if the clone is expanded.

>TRBJ2-1|TRBV4-2|NA|few
CASSQFGLGGFNEQFF
TGTGCCAGCAGCCAATTCGGACTGGGGGGCTTCAATGAGCAGTTCTTC
>TRBJ1-1|TRBV29-1|TRBD1|few
CSVNRGWSTEAFF
TGCAGCGTGAACAGGGGATGGAGCACTGAAGCTTTCTTT
>TRBJ2-1|TRBV5-4|TRBD2|few
CASSPGTSGRGHEQFF
TGTGCCAGCAGCCCCGGGACTAGCGGGAGAGGCCATGAGCAGTTCTTC
>TRBJ1-6|TRBV30|TRBD1|NA
CAWIATDRTYNSPLHF
TGTGCCTGGATCGCGACGGACAGGACTTATAATTCACCCCTCCACTTT
>TRBJ1-1|TRBV5-1|TRBD1|NA
CASSWGTGATEAFF
TGCGCCAGCAGCTGGGGGACAGGGGCCACTGAAGCTTTCTTT
>TRBJ2-1|TRBV28|TRBD2|many
CASSPPGTSGNNEQFF
TGTGCCAGCAGTCCCCCCGGGACTAGCGGGAATAATGAGCAGTTCTTC
>TRBJ1-5|TRBV19|NA|NA
CASKVWTDNQPQHF
TGTGCCAGTAAAGTTTGGACAGACAATCAGCCCCAGCATTTT
>TRBJ1-1|TRBV18|NA|NA
CASSPNQGRAEAFF
TGTGCCAGCTCACCAAACCAGGGTCGGGCTGAAGCTTTCTTT
>TRBJ2-1|TRBV18|NA|many
CASSPPGLPADEQFF
TGTGCCAGCTCACCACCGGGACTCCCGGCCGATGAGCAGTTCTTC
>TRBJ1-5|TRBV11-3|TRBD1|NA
CASSPQGQGARQPQHF
TGTGCCAGCAGTCCGCAAGGGCAGGGGGCGCGACAGCCCCAGCATTTT
>TRBJ2-5|TRBV28|NA|many
CASSASRDNQETRYF
TGTGCCAGCAGTGCCTCGCGGGACAACCAAGAGACCCGGTACTTC
>TRBJ2-3|TRBV7-2|NA|NA
CASSLETSYTDTQYF
TGTGCCAGCAGCTTAGAGACTTCCTACACAGATACGCAGTATTTT
>TRBJ2-2|TRBV6-6|NA|NA
CASRHTAGELFF
TGTGCCAGCAGACACACTGCCGGGGAGCTGTTTTTT
>TRBJ1-3|TRBV7-2|TRBD1|many
CASSHRDRGLGKNTIYF
TGTGCCAGCAGCCACCGGGACAGGGGGCTAGGCAAGAACACCATATATTTT
>TRBJ2-1|TRBV21-1|NA|many
CASSRIRDGESYNEQFF
TGTGCCAGCAGCAGGATTAGGGACGGGGAATCCTACAATGAGCAGTTCTTC
>TRBJ2-2|TRBV6-1|NA|NA
CASMLSGAGELFF
TGTGCCAGCATGCTTAGCGGCGCCGGGGAGCTGTTTTTT
>TRBJ1-1|TRBV7-8|NA|NA
CASSAGHQNTEAFF
TGTGCCAGCAGCGCGGGACACCAGAACACTGAAGCTTTCTTT
>TRBJ2-1|TRBV5-1|NA|NA
CASSYESPSYNEQFF
TGCGCCAGCAGCTACGAGAGCCCCTCCTACAATGAGCAGTTCTTC
>TRBJ1-1|TRBV6-6|NA|NA
CASSQEVQNTEAFF
TGTGCCAGCAGCCAAGAGGTTCAGAACACTGAAGCTTTCTTT
>TRBJ2-1|TRBV10-3|TRBD2|NA
CAIRGLVASGRVVSYNEQFF
TGTGCCATCAGGGGATTGGTGGCTAGCGGGAGGGTAGTCTCCTACAATGAGCAGTTCTTC
>TRBJ1-4|TRBV5-6|NA|NA
CASSLAAQGNEKLFF
TGTGCCAGCAGCTTGGCCGCGCAGGGTAATGAAAAACTGTTTTTT
>TRBJ2-7|TRBV27|NA|many
CASSLSTDKTYEQYF
TGTGCCAGCAGTTTATCGACAGATAAGACCTACGAGCAGTACTTC
>TRBJ2-3|TRBV11-3|TRBD2|many
CASSSRTSSDTQYF
TGTGCCAGCAGCTCTAGGACTAGTTCTGATACGCAGTATTTT
>TRBJ2-7|TRBV5-1|NA|few
CASSLRTVSYEQYF
TGCGCCAGCAGCTTGAGGACAGTTTCCTACGAGCAGTACTTC
>TRBJ2-7|TRBV30|NA|many
CALSTKTYEQYF
TGTGCCCTTTCGACAAAGACCTACGAGCAGTACTTC
>TRBJ1-1|TRBV6-5|TRBD1|NA
CASSYSGTGGSSEAFF
TGTGCCAGCAGTTACTCTGGGACAGGGGGCTCCTCTGAAGCTTTCTTT
>TRBJ1-2|TRBV4-3|NA|few
CASSQGLNYGYTF
TGCGCCAGCAGCCAAGGATTGAACTATGGCTACACCTTC
>TRBJ2-7|TRBV7-9|NA|few
CASSQNTGYEQYF
TGTGCCAGCAGCCAAAATACAGGCTACGAGCAGTACTTC
>TRBJ1-5|TRBV11-2|NA|NA
CASSLMNQPQHF
TGTGCCAGCAGCTTGATGAATCAGCCCCAGCATTTT
>TRBJ1-1|TRBV30|TRBD1|few
CAWSVAGRGGTEAFF
TGTGCCTGGAGTGTAGCTGGCAGGGGGGGCACTGAAGCTTTCTTT